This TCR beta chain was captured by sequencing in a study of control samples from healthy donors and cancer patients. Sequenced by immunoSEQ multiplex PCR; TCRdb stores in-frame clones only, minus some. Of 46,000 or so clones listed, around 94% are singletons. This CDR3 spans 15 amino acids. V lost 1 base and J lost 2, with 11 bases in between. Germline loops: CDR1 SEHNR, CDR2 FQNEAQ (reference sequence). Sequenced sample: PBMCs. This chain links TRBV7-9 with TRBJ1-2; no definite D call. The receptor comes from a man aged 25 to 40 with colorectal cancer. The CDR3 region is CASSLEATGNYGYTF. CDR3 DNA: TGTGCCAGCAGCTTAGAGGCGACGGGAAACTATGGCTACACCTTC.